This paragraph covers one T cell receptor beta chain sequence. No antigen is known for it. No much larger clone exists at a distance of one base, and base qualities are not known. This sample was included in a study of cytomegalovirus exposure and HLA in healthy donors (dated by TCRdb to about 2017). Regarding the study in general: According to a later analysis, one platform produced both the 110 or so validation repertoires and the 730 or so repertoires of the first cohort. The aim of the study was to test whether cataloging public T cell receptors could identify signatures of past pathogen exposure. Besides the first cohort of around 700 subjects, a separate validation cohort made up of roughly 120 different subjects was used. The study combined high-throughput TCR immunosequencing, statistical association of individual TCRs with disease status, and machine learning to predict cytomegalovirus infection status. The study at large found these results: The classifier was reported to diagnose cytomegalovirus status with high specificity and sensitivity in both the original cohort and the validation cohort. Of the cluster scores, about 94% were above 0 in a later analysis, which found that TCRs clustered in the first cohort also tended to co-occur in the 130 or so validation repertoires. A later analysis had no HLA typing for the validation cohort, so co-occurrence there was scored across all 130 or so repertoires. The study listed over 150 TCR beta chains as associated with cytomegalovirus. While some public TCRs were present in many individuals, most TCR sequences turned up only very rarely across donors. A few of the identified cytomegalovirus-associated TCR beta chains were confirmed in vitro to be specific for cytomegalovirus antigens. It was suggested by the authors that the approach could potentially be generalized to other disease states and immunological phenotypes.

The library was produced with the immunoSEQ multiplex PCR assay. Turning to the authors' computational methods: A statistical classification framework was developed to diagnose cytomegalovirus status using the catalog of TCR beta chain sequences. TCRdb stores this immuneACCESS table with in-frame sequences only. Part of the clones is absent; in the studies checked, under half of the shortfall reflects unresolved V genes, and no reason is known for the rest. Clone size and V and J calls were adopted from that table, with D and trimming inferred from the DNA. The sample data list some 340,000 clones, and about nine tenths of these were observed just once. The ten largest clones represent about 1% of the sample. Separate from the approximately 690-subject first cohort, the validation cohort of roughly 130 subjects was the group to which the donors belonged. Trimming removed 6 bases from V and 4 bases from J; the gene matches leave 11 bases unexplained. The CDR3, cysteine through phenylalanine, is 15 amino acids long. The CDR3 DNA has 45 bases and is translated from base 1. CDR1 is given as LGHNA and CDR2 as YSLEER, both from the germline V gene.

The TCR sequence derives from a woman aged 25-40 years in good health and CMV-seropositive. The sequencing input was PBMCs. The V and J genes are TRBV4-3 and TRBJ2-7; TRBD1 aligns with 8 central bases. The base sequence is TGCGCCAGCAGGGGAGGCGGGACAGGCAATTACGAGCAGTACTTC. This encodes CASRGGGTGNYEQYF.